These T cell receptor beta chains were read from a single sample in a study of OX40 agonist ivuxolimab in advanced cancers. Some clones are missing from TCRdb's copy, which holds only in-frame ones; the method was immunoSEQ multiplex PCR. Of about 77,000 clones listed, more than 80% are singletons. The sample was CD4+ or CD8+ T cells sorted from blood, taken in a trial of the OX40 agonist ivuxolimab. The receptors shown here come from an adult with an advanced solid tumor such as melanoma, head and neck, liver or kidney cancer. The CDR3 runs from the conserved cysteine through the conserved F or W. A D gene is named only where the DNA matches it firmly. The size entry is marked missing in some rows and otherwise reads once, few, many or a size class.

clone_size	v_call	j_call	d_call	cdr3_aa	cdr3_nt
.	TRBV7-2	TRBJ2-5	.	CASSRTYLETQYF	TGTGCCAGCAGCCGGACTTACTTGGAGACCCAGTACTTC
.	TRBV5-1	TRBJ2-6	.	CASSLRSSGANVLTF	TGCGCCAGCAGCTTGCGCTCCTCTGGGGCCAACGTCCTGACTTTC
.	TRBV10-3	TRBJ2-2	TRBD2	CAISESGLAGYTGELFF	TGTGCCATCAGTGAGTCGGGCCTAGCGGGATACACCGGGGAGCTGTTTTTT
.	TRBV29-1	TRBJ2-1	TRBD2	CSAGGGTLGEQFF	TGCAGCGCCGGGGGGGGTACGTTAGGTGAGCAGTTCTTC
few	TRBV5-4	TRBJ2-1	.	CASSLRGGRVYNEQFF	TGTGCCAGCAGCTTGAGGGGGGGGCGCGTTTATAATGAGCAGTTCTTC
.	TRBV13	TRBJ1-1	TRBD1	CASSSDRGVGVNTEAFF	TGTGCCAGCAGCTCTGACAGGGGAGTGGGAGTGAACACTGAAGCTTTCTTT
.	TRBV27	TRBJ2-3	.	CASSLSWLTDTQYF	TGTGCCAGCAGTTTATCTTGGTTGACAGATACGCAGTATTTT
.	TRBV5-1	TRBJ2-3	.	CASSLEGDTQYF	TGCGCCAGCAGCTTGGAGGGAGATACGCAGTATTTT
.	TRBV30	TRBJ1-6	.	CAWIQGQNSPLHF	TGTGCCTGGATTCAGGGACAAAATTCACCCCTCCACTTT
few	TRBV30	TRBJ1-6	TRBD1	CAHRTGNSPLHF	TGTGCCCACCGGACAGGGAATTCACCCCTCCACTTT
.	TRBV5-6	TRBJ2-5	.	CASTILDRDQETQYF	TGTGCCAGCACCATCCTCGACCGAGACCAAGAGACCCAGTACTTC
.	TRBV7-3	TRBJ1-6	.	CASSLGSHSPLHF	TGTGCCAGCAGCTTAGGGAGTCATTCACCCCTCCACTTT
.	TRBV20-1	TRBJ1-5	.	CSASGGQPQHF	TGCAGTGCTAGTGGAGGCCAGCCCCAGCATTTT
.	TRBV7-3	TRBJ2-1	TRBD2	CASSPYAGASYNEQFF	TGTGCCAGCAGCCCCTATGCGGGAGCGTCCTACAATGAGCAGTTCTTC
.	TRBV4-3	TRBJ1-1	TRBD1	CASSQDGGTGQNTEAFF	TGCGCCAGCAGCCAAGACGGGGGGACAGGGCAGAACACTGAAGCTTTCTTT
.	TRBV11-2	TRBJ2-7	.	CASSLHYEQYF	TGTGCCAGCAGCCTGCACTACGAGCAGTACTTC
.	TRBV27	TRBJ2-2	.	CASSFKGSGTGELFF	TGTGCCAGCAGTTTTAAGGGGTCCGGCACCGGGGAGCTGTTTTTT
.	TRBV11-2	TRBJ2-5	.	CASSLGVQETQYF	TGTGCCAGCAGCTTAGGGGTCCAAGAGACCCAGTACTTC
once	TRBV18	TRBJ1-1	.	CASSPPEGRGTEAFF	TGTGCCAGCTCACCACCGGAGGGTCGTGGCACTGAAGCTTTCTTT
few	TRBV5-1	TRBJ2-7	.	CASSSGSPYEQYF	TGCGCCAGCAGCTCCGGGAGCCCCTACGAGCAGTACTTC
.	TRBV28	TRBJ1-3	.	CASGFAFSGNTIYF	TGTGCCAGCGGATTTGCCTTCTCTGGAAACACCATATATTTT
once	TRBV7-6	TRBJ2-5	.	CASSLRGRGETQYF	TGTGCCAGCAGCTTACGGGGGCGCGGAGAGACCCAGTACTTC
.	TRBV2	TRBJ2-3	TRBD1	CASGGQGTDTQYF	TGTGCCAGCGGGGGACAGGGCACAGATACGCAGTATTTT
once	TRBV7-2	TRBJ2-7	TRBD1	CASSGRDRGTYEQYF	TGTGCCAGCAGCGGCCGGGACAGGGGTACCTACGAGCAGTACTTC